These T cell receptor beta chains were read from a single sample in a study of blood T cell repertoires in COVID-19. Profiled with immunoSEQ multiplex PCR; TCRdb holds only in-frame clones, not every one. This table has fewer than 100,000 clones, about 79% appearing once. Sequencing used peripheral blood. These receptors were taken from a woman aged 45 to 65 with acute or convalescent COVID-19. Both conserved end residues are part of each CDR3. The D gene is left open where the match is weak. Part of the rows lack a size; the others show once, few, many or a class for expanded clones.

J gene,D gene,V gene,clone size,CDR3 DNA,CDR3 protein
TRBJ1-2,TRBD1,TRBV27,NA,TGTGCCAGCAGTTCCGCACAGGGGCCCTTGAGTGGCTACACCTTC,CASSSAQGPLSGYTF
TRBJ2-1,NA,TRBV19,NA,TGTGCCAGTACGGGGGAAATATACAATGAGCAGTTCTTC,CASTGEIYNEQFF
TRBJ2-1,TRBD2,TRBV28,once,TGTGCCAGCAGTTTCATGGGGGAGGGGAACAATGAGCAGTTCTTC,CASSFMGEGNNEQFF
TRBJ2-7,TRBD2,TRBV9,NA,TGTGCCAGCAGCCTCGGGGGGAGCACCTACGAGCAGTACTTC,CASSLGGSTYEQYF
TRBJ2-5,TRBD1,TRBV6-5,NA,TGTGCCAGCAGCTGGGGACAGGGGAGCGAGACCCAGTACTTC,CASSWGQGSETQYF
TRBJ2-5,TRBD2,TRBV4-1,NA,TGCGCCAGCAGCCAAGAGAGGGGACTAGCGGGGGTGGAGACCCAGTACTTC,CASSQERGLAGVETQYF
TRBJ2-7,NA,TRBV4-3,NA,TGCGCCAGCAGCCAAGAACCGGCTATAGGAGGCAGGACCTACGAGCAGTACTTC,CASSQEPAIGGRTYEQYF
TRBJ2-2,TRBD1,TRBV7-8,NA,TGTGCCAGCAGCTCCTACAGGGGTATAGGTGCCGGGGAGCTGTTTTTT,CASSSYRGIGAGELFF
TRBJ2-3,TRBD2,TRBV24-1,NA,TGTGCCACCAGTGACTTGGGCGGGGGAGATACGCAGTATTTT,CATSDLGGGDTQYF
TRBJ2-3,NA,TRBV6-5,NA,TGTGCCACCAAGTGGGGCCGGGCTAGCACAGATACGCAGTATTTT,CATKWGRASTDTQYF
TRBJ1-2,TRBD1,TRBV5-1,NA,TGCGCCAGCAGCGATAGAACAGGGGGCGGTGGCTACACCTTC,CASSDRTGGGGYTF
TRBJ2-1,NA,TRBV6-4,once,TGTGCCAGCAGTGCCGCTGCCGGGACTGGTTACAATGAGCAGTTCTTC,CASSAAAGTGYNEQFF
TRBJ1-2,TRBD1,TRBV29-1,NA,TGCAGCGGAAGGGACAGTAACTATGGCTACACCTTC,CSGRDSNYGYTF
TRBJ2-3,TRBD2,TRBV2,NA,TGTGCCAGCAGGGGACTAGCGGGCCGCACAGATACGCAGTATTTT,CASRGLAGRTDTQYF
TRBJ2-7,NA,TRBV12-3/TRBV12-4,few,TGTGCCAGCAGTTTAATAGGGGCCCACGAGCAGTACTTC,CASSLIGAHEQYF
TRBJ2-7,TRBD2,TRBV3-1/TRBV3-2,NA,TGTGCCAGCACCAAGATGGTAGCGGGGAGTTACGAGCAGTACTTC,CASTKMVAGSYEQYF
TRBJ1-5,TRBD1,TRBV6-2/TRBV6-3,NA,TGTGCCAGCAGCCAACTGCCCGGGACAGGGGAAGGCAATCAGCCCCAGCATTTT,CASSQLPGTGEGNQPQHF
TRBJ2-7,TRBD2,TRBV9,NA,TGTGCCAGCAGCCCCTGGGGGGGAGGACCCTACGAGCAGTACTTC,CASSPWGGGPYEQYF
TRBJ2-7,NA,TRBV5-1,NA,TGCGCCAGCAGCAAGGGGTCGATTGAAGAGCAGTACTTC,CASSKGSIEEQYF
TRBJ1-6,TRBD1,TRBV6-5,few,TGTGCCAGCAGTTACTCGGGACAGGGGGCTTCACCCCTCCACTTT,CASSYSGQGASPLHF
TRBJ1-1,TRBD1,TRBV5-4,few,TGTGCCAGCAGTCCGAGACAGGGGATGAACACTGAAGCTTTCTTT,CASSPRQGMNTEAFF
TRBJ1-1,NA,TRBV6-2/TRBV6-3,few,TGTGCCAGCAGCCTTCTTGGGACTTATACTGAAGCTTTCTTT,CASSLLGTYTEAFF
TRBJ2-7,TRBD2,TRBV19,NA,TGTGCCAGTAGTATTCTACCCAGCGGGGGGAAGTACGAGCAGTACTTC,CASSILPSGGKYEQYF
TRBJ2-7,NA,TRBV5-4,NA,TGTGCCAGCAGCTTGGGGCGGACCTACGAGCAGTACTTC,CASSLGRTYEQYF
TRBJ2-5,NA,TRBV7-2,NA,TGTGCCAGCAGCTTAACTAGAAATCAAGAGACCCAGTACTTC,CASSLTRNQETQYF
TRBJ2-1,TRBD2,TRBV7-9,NA,TGTGCCAGCAGCCCATTCGCGTTAGTAGGCGGGAGGATCCGGGATGAGCAGTTCTTC,CASSPFALVGGRIRDEQFF
TRBJ2-2,TRBD2,TRBV6-2/TRBV6-3,NA,TGTGCCAGCAGTTACACTAGCGGGGGCGCGAACACCGGGGAGCTGTTTTTT,CASSYTSGGANTGELFF
TRBJ2-1,NA,TRBV15,NA,TGTGCCACCAGCATCTTACAGGGACCTACCCGAGAGCAGTTCTTC,CATSILQGPTREQFF
TRBJ1-2,NA,TRBV23-1,NA,TGCGCCAGCAGTTCCTCGAGGCAGAGAGGCTACACCTTC,CASSSSRQRGYTF
TRBJ1-2,NA,TRBV30,NA,TGTGCCTGGAGTATCGCCAGGAACTATGGCTACACCTTC,CAWSIARNYGYTF
TRBJ2-3,TRBD2,TRBV29-1,NA,TGCAGCGTTGGACGACTAGCGGGAATCGGAGATACGCAGTATTTT,CSVGRLAGIGDTQYF
TRBJ1-2,NA,TRBV9,NA,TGTGCCAGCAGCGCTGAACCGGGGTCTGCCTATGGCTACACCTTC,CASSAEPGSAYGYTF
TRBJ2-7,TRBD1,TRBV11-2,NA,TGTGCCAGCAGCTTGAAGGGACAGCGGATCTACGAGCAGTACTTC,CASSLKGQRIYEQYF
TRBJ1-1,NA,TRBV4-1,NA,TGCGCCAGCAGCCAAGGGGTGACAGGTACCGATGCAAACACTGAAGCTTTCTTT,CASSQGVTGTDANTEAFF
TRBJ1-5,NA,TRBV25-1,NA,TGTGCCAGCAGCGCCCACGGGGGGGGAAATCAGCCCCAGCATTTT,CASSAHGGGNQPQHF
TRBJ2-2,TRBD2,TRBV5-1,NA,TGCGCCAGCAGCGGGAGCAGGGGACTAGCGGGAAACGGGGAGCTGTTTTTT,CASSGSRGLAGNGELFF